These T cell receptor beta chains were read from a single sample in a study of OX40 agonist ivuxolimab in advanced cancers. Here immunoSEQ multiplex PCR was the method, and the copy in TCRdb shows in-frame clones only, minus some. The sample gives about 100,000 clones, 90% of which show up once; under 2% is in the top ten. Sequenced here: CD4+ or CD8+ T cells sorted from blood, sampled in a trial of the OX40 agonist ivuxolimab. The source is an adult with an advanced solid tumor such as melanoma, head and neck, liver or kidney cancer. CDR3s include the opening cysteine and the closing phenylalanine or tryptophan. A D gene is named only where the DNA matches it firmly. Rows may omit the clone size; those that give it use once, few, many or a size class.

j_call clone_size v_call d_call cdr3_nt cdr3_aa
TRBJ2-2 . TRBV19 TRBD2 TGTGCCAGTAGTCTTCGGGACTCGGGACTAGCGGGAGGGCCGACTACGAACACCGGGGAGCTGTTTTTT CASSLRDSGLAGGPTTNTGELFF
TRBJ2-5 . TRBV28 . TGTGCCAGCAGCCTGGACGAGCCTGAGACCCAGTACTTC CASSLDEPETQYF
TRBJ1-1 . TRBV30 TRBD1 TGTGCCTGGAGTTACCCCGGGACAGGAGGGACTGAAGCTTTCTTT CAWSYPGTGGTEAFF
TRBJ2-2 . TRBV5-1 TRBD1 TGCGCCAGCAGCTACAGGGGGCGTTCGGGAACGGGGGAGCTGTTTTTT CASSYRGRSGTGELFF
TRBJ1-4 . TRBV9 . TGTGCCAGCAGCGTAGGCATAGGCCTCCGAGGTGAAAAACTGTTTTTT CASSVGIGLRGEKLFF
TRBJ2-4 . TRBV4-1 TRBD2 TGCGCCAGCAGCCAAGAACTAGCGGGAATGGTCAAAAACATTCAGTACTTC CASSQELAGMVKNIQYF
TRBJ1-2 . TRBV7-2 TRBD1 TGTGCCAGCAGCGGACCGGGACAGCTCAACTATGGCTACACCTTC CASSGPGQLNYGYTF
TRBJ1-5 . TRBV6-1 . TGTGCCAGCAGTGATGCGGGGACTTTGGGTCAGCCCCAGCATTTT CASSDAGTLGQPQHF
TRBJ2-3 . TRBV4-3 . TGCGCCAGCAGCCAAGGTCCAGGCCCAGGTTCAGATACGCAGTATTTT CASSQGPGPGSDTQYF
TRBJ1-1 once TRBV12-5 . TGTGCTAGTGGTTTGGTGGGGAACACTGAAGCTTTCTTT CASGLVGNTEAFF
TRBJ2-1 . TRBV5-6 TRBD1 TGTGCCAGCAGCTTGGGACCGTCAGGGGGCTCCATTGTTTGGCAGTTCTTC CASSLGPSGGSIVWQFF